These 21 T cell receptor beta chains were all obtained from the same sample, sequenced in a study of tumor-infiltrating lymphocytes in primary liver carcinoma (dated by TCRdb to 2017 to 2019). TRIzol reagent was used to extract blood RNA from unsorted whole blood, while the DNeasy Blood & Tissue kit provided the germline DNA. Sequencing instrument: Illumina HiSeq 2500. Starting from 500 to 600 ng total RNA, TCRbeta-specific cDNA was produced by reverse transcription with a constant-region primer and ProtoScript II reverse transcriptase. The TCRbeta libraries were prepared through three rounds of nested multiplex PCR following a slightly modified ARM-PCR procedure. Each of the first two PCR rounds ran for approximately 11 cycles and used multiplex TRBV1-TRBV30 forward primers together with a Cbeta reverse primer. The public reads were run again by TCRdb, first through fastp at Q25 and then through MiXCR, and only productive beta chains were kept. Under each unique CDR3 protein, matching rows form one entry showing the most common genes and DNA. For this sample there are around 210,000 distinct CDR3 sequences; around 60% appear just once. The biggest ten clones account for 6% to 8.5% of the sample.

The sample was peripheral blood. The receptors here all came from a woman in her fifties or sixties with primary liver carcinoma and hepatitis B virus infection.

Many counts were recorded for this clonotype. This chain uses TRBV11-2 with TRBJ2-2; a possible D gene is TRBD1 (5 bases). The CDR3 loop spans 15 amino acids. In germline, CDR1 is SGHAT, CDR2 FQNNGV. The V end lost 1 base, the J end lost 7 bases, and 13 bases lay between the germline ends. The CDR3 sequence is CASSLVGQGIGELFF. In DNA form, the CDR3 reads TGTGCCAGCAGCTTAGTGGGCCAGGGAATCGGGGAGCTGTTTTTT.

CDR3 region: CASSLNSYNEQFF. Written as DNA, the CDR3 is TGTGCCAGCAGCCTGAACTCCTACAATGAGCAGTTCTTC. This chain links TRBV11-1 with TRBJ2-1; no clear D. CDR3 length equals 13 residues. Germline lookup yields CDR1 SGHAT and CDR2 FQDESV (reference sequence). The ends were cut back, 5 bases at V and 0 bases at J, with 5 bases in the middle.

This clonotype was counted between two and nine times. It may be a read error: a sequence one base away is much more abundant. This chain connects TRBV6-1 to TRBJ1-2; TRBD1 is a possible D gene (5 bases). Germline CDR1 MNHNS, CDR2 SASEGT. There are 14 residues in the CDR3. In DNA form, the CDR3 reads TGTGTCAGCACCCCATCTGGGGACTCCTATGGCTACACCTTC. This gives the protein CVSTPSGDSYGYTF.

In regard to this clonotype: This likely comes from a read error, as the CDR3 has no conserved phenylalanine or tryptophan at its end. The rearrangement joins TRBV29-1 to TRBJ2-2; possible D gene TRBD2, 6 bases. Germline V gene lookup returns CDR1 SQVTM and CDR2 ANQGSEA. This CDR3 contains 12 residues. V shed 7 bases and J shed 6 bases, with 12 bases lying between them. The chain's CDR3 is CSAGWGAGELFL. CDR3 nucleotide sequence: TGCAGCGCTGGGTGGGGGGCCGGGGAGCTGTTTTTA.

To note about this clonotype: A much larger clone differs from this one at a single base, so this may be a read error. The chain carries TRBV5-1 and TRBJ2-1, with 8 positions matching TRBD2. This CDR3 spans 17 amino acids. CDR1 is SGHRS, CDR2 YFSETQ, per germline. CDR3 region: CASSPQTSSGSYDEQFF. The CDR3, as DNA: TGCGCCAGCAGCCCCCAAACTTCTAGCGGGTCCTACGATGAGCAGTTCTTC.

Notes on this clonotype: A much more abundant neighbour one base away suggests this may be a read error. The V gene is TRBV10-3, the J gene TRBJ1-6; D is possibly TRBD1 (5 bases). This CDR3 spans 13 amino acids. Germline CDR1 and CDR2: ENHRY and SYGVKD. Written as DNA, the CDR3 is TGTGCCGTTCAAGAGGGGCTAGATTCATCCCTCCACTTT. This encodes CAVQEGLDSSLHF.

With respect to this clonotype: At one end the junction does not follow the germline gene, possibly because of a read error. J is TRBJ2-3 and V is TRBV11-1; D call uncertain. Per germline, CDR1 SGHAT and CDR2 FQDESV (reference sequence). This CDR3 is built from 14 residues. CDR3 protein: CTSSLAPTTDTQYF. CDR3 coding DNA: TGTACCAGCAGCTTAGCACCTACCACAGATACGCAGTATTTT.

CDR3 coding DNA: TGTGCCAAAAGCCCCGCGAACACTGAAGCTTTCTTT. It codes for CAKSPANTEAFF. The rearrangement uses TRBV7-9 and TRBJ1-1; D is unresolved. V was clipped by 10 bases and J by 1 base, with 10 bases between them. The CDR3 contains 12 residues. Germline-derived CDR1 and CDR2 are SEHNR and FQNEAQ (reference sequence).

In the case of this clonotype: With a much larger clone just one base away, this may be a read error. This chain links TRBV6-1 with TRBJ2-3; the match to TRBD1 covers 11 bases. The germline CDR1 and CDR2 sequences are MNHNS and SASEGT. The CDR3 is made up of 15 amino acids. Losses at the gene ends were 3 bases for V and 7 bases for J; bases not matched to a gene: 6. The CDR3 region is CASSDRDRGSNTQYF. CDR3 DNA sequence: TGTGCCAGCAGTGATCGGGACAGGGGGTCAAATACGCAGTATTTT.

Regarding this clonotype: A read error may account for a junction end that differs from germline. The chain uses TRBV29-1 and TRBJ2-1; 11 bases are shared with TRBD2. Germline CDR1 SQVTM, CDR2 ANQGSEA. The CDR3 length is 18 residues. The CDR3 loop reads CSVPPLAGGPSGVYEQSF. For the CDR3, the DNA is TGCAGCGTTCCACCCTTAGCGGGGGGGCCCTCCGGTGTTTATGAGCAGTCCTTC.

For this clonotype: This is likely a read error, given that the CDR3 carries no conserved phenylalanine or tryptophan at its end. The CDR3, as DNA: TGTGCCAGCAGCTTAGACCTGGGACAGAGCTACTACGAGCAGTACTTA. Translating it yields CASSLDLGQSYYEQYL. The chain links TRBV11-2 to TRBJ2-7, with TRBD1 matching over 7 bases. V trimming: 0 bases; J trimming: 3 bases; junction bases outside the gene matches: 8. CDR3 size: 16 residues. The germline CDR1 and CDR2 sequences are SGHAT and FQNNGV.

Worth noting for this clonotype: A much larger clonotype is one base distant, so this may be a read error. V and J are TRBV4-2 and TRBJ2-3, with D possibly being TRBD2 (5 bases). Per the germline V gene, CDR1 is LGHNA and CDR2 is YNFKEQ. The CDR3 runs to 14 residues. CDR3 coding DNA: TGTGCCAGCAGCCTGAATAGCGTCACAGATACGCATTATTTT. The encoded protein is CASSLNSVTDTHYF.

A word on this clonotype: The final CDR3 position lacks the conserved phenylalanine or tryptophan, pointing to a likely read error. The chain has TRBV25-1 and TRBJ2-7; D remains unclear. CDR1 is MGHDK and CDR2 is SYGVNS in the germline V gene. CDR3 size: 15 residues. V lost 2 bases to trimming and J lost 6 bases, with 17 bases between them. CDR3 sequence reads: CASSELHPVRSEQYL. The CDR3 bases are TGTGCCAGCAGTGAACTCCACCCCGTTAGGAGCGAGCAGTACTTA.

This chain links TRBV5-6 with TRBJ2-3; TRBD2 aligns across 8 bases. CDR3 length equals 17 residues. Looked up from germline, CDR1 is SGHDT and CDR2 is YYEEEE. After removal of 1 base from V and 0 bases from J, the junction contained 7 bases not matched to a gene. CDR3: CASSLLVVAGSTDTQYF. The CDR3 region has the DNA TGTGCCAGCAGCTTGTTAGTAGTAGCGGGGAGCACAGATACGCAGTATTTT.

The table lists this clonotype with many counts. CDR3 loop: CASSVPGLAGEQYF. CDR3 nucleotides: TGCGCCAGCAGTGTCCCGGGACTAGCGGGCGAGCAGTACTTC. The chain links TRBV10-2 to TRBJ2-7, with 12 bases lining up with TRBD2. V gave up 4 bases and J gave up 6 bases; unmatched junction bases: 4. CDR1 is WSHSY and CDR2 is SAAADI in the germline V gene. The length of the CDR3 is 14 residues.

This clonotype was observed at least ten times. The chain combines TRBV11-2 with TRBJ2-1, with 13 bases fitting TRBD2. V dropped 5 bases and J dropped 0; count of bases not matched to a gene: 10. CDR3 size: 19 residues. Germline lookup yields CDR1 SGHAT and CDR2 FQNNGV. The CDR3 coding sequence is TGTGCCAGCAGCCGGGGAGGACTAGCGGGAGTCCGCTCCTACAATGAGCAGTTCTTC. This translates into CASSRGGLAGVRSYNEQFF.

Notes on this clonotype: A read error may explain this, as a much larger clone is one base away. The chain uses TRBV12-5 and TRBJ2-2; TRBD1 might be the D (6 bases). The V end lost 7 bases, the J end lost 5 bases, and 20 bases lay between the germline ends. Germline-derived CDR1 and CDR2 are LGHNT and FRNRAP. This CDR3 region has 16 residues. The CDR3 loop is CASAGGSESSTGELFF. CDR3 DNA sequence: TGTGCTAGTGCTGGGGGCAGCGAGAGTTCTACCGGGGAGCTGTTTTTT.

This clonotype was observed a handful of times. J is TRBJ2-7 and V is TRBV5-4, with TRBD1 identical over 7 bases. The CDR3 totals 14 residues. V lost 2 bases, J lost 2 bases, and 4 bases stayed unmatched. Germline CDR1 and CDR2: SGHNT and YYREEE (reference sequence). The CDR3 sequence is CASSFWDSAYEQYF. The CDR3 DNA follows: TGTGCCAGCAGCTTTTGGGACAGCGCCTACGAGCAGTACTTC.

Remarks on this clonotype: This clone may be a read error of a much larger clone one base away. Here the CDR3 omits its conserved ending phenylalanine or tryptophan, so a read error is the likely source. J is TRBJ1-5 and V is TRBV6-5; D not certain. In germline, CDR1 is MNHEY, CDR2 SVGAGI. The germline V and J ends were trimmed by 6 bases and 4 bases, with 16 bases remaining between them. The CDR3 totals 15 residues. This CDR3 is CASSLKPEGNQPQHY. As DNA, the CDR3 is TGTGCCAGCAGCCTGAAACCGGAAGGGAATCAGCCCCAGCATTAT.

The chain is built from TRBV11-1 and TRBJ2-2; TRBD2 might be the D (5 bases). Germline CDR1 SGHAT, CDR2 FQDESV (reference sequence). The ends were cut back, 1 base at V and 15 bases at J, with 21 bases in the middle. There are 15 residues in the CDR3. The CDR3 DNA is TGTGCCAGCAGCTTAGGGGGAAGTCTTACCGGGAAGTTGTTTTTT. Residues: CASSLGGSLTGKLFF.

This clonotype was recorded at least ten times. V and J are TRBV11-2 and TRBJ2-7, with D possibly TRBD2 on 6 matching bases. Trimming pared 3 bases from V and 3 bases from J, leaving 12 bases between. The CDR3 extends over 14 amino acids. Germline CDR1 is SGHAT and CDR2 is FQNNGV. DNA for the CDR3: TGTGCCAGCAGCTTTCCGGGAGTGCACTACGAGCAGTACTTC. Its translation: CASSFPGVHYEQYF.